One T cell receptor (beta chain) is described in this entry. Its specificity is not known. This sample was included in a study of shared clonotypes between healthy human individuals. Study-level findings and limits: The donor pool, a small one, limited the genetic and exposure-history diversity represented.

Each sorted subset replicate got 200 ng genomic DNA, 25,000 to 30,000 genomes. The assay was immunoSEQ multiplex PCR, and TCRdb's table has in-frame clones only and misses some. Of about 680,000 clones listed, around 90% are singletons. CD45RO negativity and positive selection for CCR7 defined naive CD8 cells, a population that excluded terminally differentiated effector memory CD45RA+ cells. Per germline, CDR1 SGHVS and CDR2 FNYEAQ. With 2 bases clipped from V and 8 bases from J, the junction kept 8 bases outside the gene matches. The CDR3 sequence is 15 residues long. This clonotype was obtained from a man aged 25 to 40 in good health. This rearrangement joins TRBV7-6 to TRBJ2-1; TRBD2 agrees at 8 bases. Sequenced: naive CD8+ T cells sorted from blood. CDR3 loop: CASSLQAGAGDEQFF. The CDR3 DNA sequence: TGTGCCAGCAGCTTACAAGCGGGAGCGGGGGATGAGCAGTTCTTC.